Listed below are T cell receptor beta chains from one sample, sequenced in a study of T cells in Graves' hyperthyroidism and ophthalmopathy. Via MiXCR, TCRdb re-called the multiplex PCR reads, giving one row per CDR3 protein. The sample comprises some 600,000 distinct CDR3 sequences, 46% of which are singletons, and about 7.8% rests with the top ten. What was sequenced was peripheral blood or thyroid tissue (not recorded which). These receptors were obtained from a woman aged 18 to 35 with Graves' hyperthyroidism. Each CDR3 is given with its conserved first and last residue. Fields, in order: CDR3 protein, CDR3 DNA, clone size, V gene, J gene, D gene. D genes are given only for firm matches. Some rows have no size entry. The others give once, few or many, or a class for an expanded clone.

cdr3_aa: CASTQYVRDRNTEAFF; cdr3_nt: TGTGCCAGCACCCAATACGTCCGGGACAGGAACACTGAAGCTTTCTTT; clone_size: few; v_call: TRBV2; j_call: TRBJ1-1; d_call: TRBD1
cdr3_aa: CSVEGAGELFF; cdr3_nt: TGCAGCGTGGAAGGGGCCGGGGAGCTGTTTTTT; clone_size: many; v_call: TRBV29-1; j_call: TRBJ2-2; d_call: -
cdr3_aa: CATSDETGPYGYTF; cdr3_nt: TGTGCCACCAGTGATGAGACAGGACCCTATGGCTACACCTTC; clone_size: many; v_call: TRBV24-1; j_call: TRBJ1-2; d_call: -
cdr3_aa: CAISEEPGLGPQHF; cdr3_nt: TGTGCCATCAGTGAAGAGCCAGGGCTCGGGCCCCAGCATTTT; clone_size: many; v_call: TRBV10-3; j_call: TRBJ1-5; d_call: -
cdr3_aa: CASRPGGDYGYTF; cdr3_nt: TGTGCCAGCCGCCCCGGGGGGGACTATGGCTACACCTTC; clone_size: -; v_call: TRBV9; j_call: TRBJ1-2; d_call: -
cdr3_aa: CASSVEGQGNSPLHF; cdr3_nt: TGTGCCAGCAGCGTAGAGGGACAGGGGAATTCACCCCTCCACTTT; clone_size: many; v_call: TRBV9; j_call: TRBJ1-6; d_call: TRBD1
cdr3_aa: CASSLGLGQGAREQYF; cdr3_nt: TGTGCCAGCAGCTTAGGACTTGGACAGGGGGCCCGGGAGCAGTACTTC; clone_size: few; v_call: TRBV7-9; j_call: TRBJ2-7; d_call: TRBD1
cdr3_aa: CASSGTVTYKQYF; cdr3_nt: TGCGCCAGCAGCGGAACAGTGACCTACAAGCAGTACTTC; clone_size: -; v_call: TRBV5-1; j_call: TRBJ2-7; d_call: -
cdr3_aa: CSVELLGRAVGELFF; cdr3_nt: TGCAGCGTTGAGTTACTCGGGAGGGCCGTCGGGGAGCTGTTTTTT; clone_size: -; v_call: TRBV29-1; j_call: TRBJ2-2; d_call: TRBD2
cdr3_aa: CASSELSPTQGKETQYF; cdr3_nt: TGTGCCAGCAGTGAATTGTCCCCAACACAGGGGAAAGAGACCCAGTACTTC; clone_size: few; v_call: TRBV2; j_call: TRBJ2-5; d_call: TRBD1
cdr3_aa: CASSLVMTSNTGELFF; cdr3_nt: TGCGCCAGCAGCTTGGTTATGACATCTAACACCGGGGAGCTGTTTTTT; clone_size: few; v_call: TRBV5-1; j_call: TRBJ2-2; d_call: -
cdr3_aa: CASSYVYQNTGELFF; cdr3_nt: TGTGCCAGCAGTTACGTCTACCAGAACACCGGGGAGCTGTTTTTT; clone_size: -; v_call: TRBV7-8; j_call: TRBJ2-2; d_call: -
cdr3_aa: CASRNTGRGYEQYF; cdr3_nt: TGTGCCAGTAGAAATACCGGGAGAGGGTACGAGCAGTACTTC; clone_size: -; v_call: TRBV19; j_call: TRBJ2-7; d_call: -
cdr3_aa: CATSRVVGQGVYEQYF; cdr3_nt: TGTGCCACCAGCAGAGTTGTGGGACAGGGGGTCTACGAGCAGTACTTC; clone_size: few; v_call: TRBV15; j_call: TRBJ2-7; d_call: TRBD1
cdr3_aa: CASSRTSGSAYEQYF; cdr3_nt: TGCGCCAGCAGCCGTACTAGCGGGAGCGCTTACGAGCAGTACTTC; clone_size: -; v_call: TRBV11-2; j_call: TRBJ2-7; d_call: TRBD2
cdr3_aa: CASSSTSGAEAFF; cdr3_nt: TGTGCCAGCAGCTCGACTTCAGGGGCTGAAGCTTTCTTT; clone_size: many; v_call: TRBV7-3; j_call: TRBJ1-1; d_call: -
cdr3_aa: CASRYQTLNTEAFF; cdr3_nt: TGTGCCAGCAGGTATCAGACCCTGAACACTGAAGCTTTCTTT; clone_size: -; v_call: TRBV7-8; j_call: TRBJ1-1; d_call: -
cdr3_aa: CASSSTSHDEQYF; cdr3_nt: TGTGCCAGCAGCTCGACGAGTCACGACGAGCAGTACTTC; clone_size: many; v_call: TRBV7-3; j_call: TRBJ2-7; d_call: -
cdr3_aa: CASTGWGGTEAFF; cdr3_nt: TGTGCCAGCACTGGTTGGGGAGGTACTGAAGCTTTCTTT; clone_size: -; v_call: TRBV10-3; j_call: TRBJ1-1; d_call: -
cdr3_aa: CAISYGQYSNQPQHF; cdr3_nt: TGTGCCATCAGTTACGGACAGTATAGCAATCAGCCCCAGCATTTT; clone_size: -; v_call: TRBV6-5; j_call: TRBJ1-5; d_call: -
cdr3_aa: CASSLASGRQPQHF; cdr3_nt: TGTGCCAGCAGCTTGGCCTCCGGCAGACAGCCCCAGCATTTT; clone_size: -; v_call: TRBV7-9; j_call: TRBJ1-5; d_call: -
cdr3_aa: CASRLTWAGYEQYF; cdr3_nt: TGTGCCAGCAGACTTACCTGGGCGGGCTACGAGCAGTACTTC; clone_size: few; v_call: TRBV6-5; j_call: TRBJ2-7; d_call: -
cdr3_aa: CASSFDPGETQYF; cdr3_nt: TGTGCCAGCAGCTTCGACCCTGGGGAGACCCAGTACTTC; clone_size: many; v_call: TRBV5-6; j_call: TRBJ2-5; d_call: -
cdr3_aa: CASSSTQQNTEAFF; cdr3_nt: TGTGCCAGCAGTAGCACTCAACAGAACACTGAAGCTTTCTTT; clone_size: -; v_call: TRBV2; j_call: TRBJ1-1; d_call: -
cdr3_aa: CANSLGDSNQPQHF; cdr3_nt: TGCGCCAACAGCTTGGGGGATAGCAATCAGCCCCAGCATTTT; clone_size: -; v_call: TRBV5-1; j_call: TRBJ1-5; d_call: -
cdr3_aa: CASSDISGRRYEQYF; cdr3_nt: TGTGCCAGCAGTGATATTAGCGGGAGACGGTATGAGCAGTACTTC; clone_size: -; v_call: TRBV2; j_call: TRBJ2-7; d_call: TRBD2
cdr3_aa: CASSAATGGRRETQYF; cdr3_nt: TGTGCCAGCAGTGCGGCGACAGGGGGAAGAAGAGAGACCCAGTACTTC; clone_size: -; v_call: TRBV25-1; j_call: TRBJ2-5; d_call: TRBD1
cdr3_aa: CASTRQGRQGGYTF; cdr3_nt: TGTGCCAGCACCCGACAGGGGCGCCAAGGTGGCTACACCTTC; clone_size: many; v_call: TRBV7-9; j_call: TRBJ1-2; d_call: TRBD1
cdr3_aa: CASSLDLRGAVTEAFF; cdr3_nt: TGCGCCAGCAGCTTGGATCTTCGGGGGGCAGTCACTGAAGCTTTCTTT; clone_size: -; v_call: TRBV5-1; j_call: TRBJ1-1; d_call: -
cdr3_aa: CSARKQGASGNTIYF; cdr3_nt: TGCAGTGCTAGAAAACAGGGGGCCTCTGGAAACACCATATATTTT; clone_size: -; v_call: TRBV20-1; j_call: TRBJ1-3; d_call: TRBD1
cdr3_aa: CASSESPATNEKLFF; cdr3_nt: TGTGCCAGCAGTGAAAGTCCAGCAACTAATGAAAAACTGTTTTTT; clone_size: few; v_call: TRBV10-3; j_call: TRBJ1-4; d_call: -
cdr3_aa: CASRATFYSNQPQHF; cdr3_nt: TGTGCCAGCAGGGCGACATTCTATAGCAATCAGCCCCAGCATTTT; clone_size: few; v_call: TRBV2; j_call: TRBJ1-5; d_call: -
cdr3_aa: CASSRTAKGETQYF; cdr3_nt: TGTGCCAGCAGCAGGACAGCTAAAGGAGAGACCCAGTACTTC; clone_size: few; v_call: TRBV12-3/TRBV12-4; j_call: TRBJ2-5; d_call: -
cdr3_aa: CASSLSAGSAAETQYF; cdr3_nt: TGTGCCAGCAGCTTAAGTGCGGGGTCAGCGGCGGAGACCCAGTACTTC; clone_size: many; v_call: TRBV7-3; j_call: TRBJ2-5; d_call: -
cdr3_aa: CASSSLAGRGETQYF; cdr3_nt: TGTGCCAGCAGTTCATTGGCGGGTAGGGGGGAGACCCAGTACTTC; clone_size: few; v_call: TRBV2; j_call: TRBJ2-5; d_call: -
cdr3_aa: CASSLRTSVYEQYF; cdr3_nt: TGTGCCAGCAGTTTGAGGACTAGCGTGTACGAGCAGTACTTC; clone_size: -; v_call: TRBV12-3/TRBV12-4; j_call: TRBJ2-7; d_call: TRBD2
cdr3_aa: CASSYPLDEDNQPQHF; cdr3_nt: TGTGCCAGCAGTTACCCACTGGACGAAGACAATCAGCCCCAGCATTTT; clone_size: few; v_call: TRBV6-6; j_call: TRBJ1-5; d_call: -
cdr3_aa: CASSSSDSPANQPQHF; cdr3_nt: TGTGCCAGCAGCTCCTCAGACAGCCCAGCGAATCAGCCCCAGCATTTT; clone_size: -; v_call: TRBV7-8; j_call: TRBJ1-5; d_call: -
cdr3_aa: CASSQDRGGELFF; cdr3_nt: TGCGCCAGCAGCCAAGATCGGGGAGGGGAGCTGTTTTTT; clone_size: -; v_call: TRBV7-9; j_call: TRBJ2-2; d_call: -
cdr3_aa: CASRTWGRGAEAFF; cdr3_nt: TGCGCCAGCAGGACATGGGGCAGGGGCGCTGAAGCTTTCTTT; clone_size: many; v_call: TRBV10-2; j_call: TRBJ1-1; d_call: -
cdr3_aa: CASSETASGNTIYF; cdr3_nt: TGTGCCAGCAGTGAAACAGCCTCTGGAAACACCATATATTTT; clone_size: few; v_call: TRBV2; j_call: TRBJ1-3; d_call: -
cdr3_aa: CASSLVAGDRDGYTF; cdr3_nt: TGTGCCAGCAGCTTAGTTGCAGGGGACAGAGATGGCTACACCTTC; clone_size: -; v_call: TRBV7-9; j_call: TRBJ1-2; d_call: TRBD1
cdr3_aa: CASSYSRGSEQYF; cdr3_nt: TGTGCCAGCAGTTACTCTCGGGGCTCCGAGCAGTACTTC; clone_size: few; v_call: TRBV10-3; j_call: TRBJ2-7; d_call: -
cdr3_aa: CASSATSGSTDTQYF; cdr3_nt: TGTGCCAGCAGTGCGACTAGCGGGTCGACAGATACGCAGTATTTT; clone_size: -; v_call: TRBV2; j_call: TRBJ2-3; d_call: TRBD2
cdr3_aa: CASSLSGTGAYEQYF; cdr3_nt: TGCGCCAGCAGCTTGTCGGGGACAGGTGCCTACGAGCAGTACTTC; clone_size: many; v_call: TRBV5-1; j_call: TRBJ2-7; d_call: TRBD1
cdr3_aa: CAIRQASSYEQYF; cdr3_nt: TGTGCCATCAGACAGGCGAGCTCCTACGAGCAGTACTTC; clone_size: -; v_call: TRBV10-3; j_call: TRBJ2-7; d_call: -
cdr3_aa: CASSLVVSGRQPQHF; cdr3_nt: TGTGCCAGCAGCTTAGTAGTGTCTGGGCGCCAGCCCCAGCATTTT; clone_size: -; v_call: TRBV7-2; j_call: TRBJ1-5; d_call: -
cdr3_aa: CASSISGSSDTQYF; cdr3_nt: TGTGCCAGTAGTATATCCGGGAGTTCAGATACGCAGTATTTT; clone_size: -; v_call: TRBV19; j_call: TRBJ2-3; d_call: -
cdr3_aa: CASSSWRGAGTEAFF; cdr3_nt: TGTGCCAGCAGCTCTTGGCGTGGGGCTGGGACTGAAGCTTTCTTT; clone_size: -; v_call: TRBV7-2; j_call: TRBJ1-1; d_call: -
cdr3_aa: CASSQGTGVSNQPQHF; cdr3_nt: TGCGCCAGCAGCCAAGGGACAGGGGTTAGCAATCAGCCCCAGCATTTT; clone_size: -; v_call: TRBV7-8; j_call: TRBJ1-5; d_call: TRBD1
cdr3_aa: CASSQIAGGDEQYF; cdr3_nt: TGCGCCAGCAGCCAGATCGCGGGAGGAGACGAGCAGTACTTC; clone_size: few; v_call: TRBV4-1; j_call: TRBJ2-7; d_call: TRBD2
cdr3_aa: CASKQGTALNEQYF; cdr3_nt: TGTGCCAGCAAACAGGGGACCGCTTTGAACGAGCAGTACTTC; clone_size: few; v_call: TRBV2; j_call: TRBJ2-7; d_call: TRBD1
cdr3_aa: CASSLVEAGSMNTEAFF; cdr3_nt: TGTGCCAGCAGCTTAGTTGAGGCAGGGTCCATGAACACTGAAGCTTTCTTT; clone_size: -; v_call: TRBV7-8; j_call: TRBJ1-1; d_call: -